This record covers a single TCR beta chain. This entry comes from a study of control samples from healthy donors and cancer patients. Using immunoSEQ multiplex PCR, the repertoire was profiled, and TCRdb retains in-frame clones only, with some absent. The repertoire holds 95,000 to 130,000 clones, with 85% to 90% as singletons. The CDR3 extends over 15 amino acids. J was trimmed by 4 bases and V by 3 bases; bases with no gene match: 6. Looked up from germline, CDR1 is ENHRY and CDR2 is SYGVKD. Specimen: PBMCs. The sequence came from a woman between 45 and 65 years old with colorectal cancer. The chain carries TRBV10-3 and TRBJ2-3; 8 positions agree with TRBD1. The CDR3 coding sequence is TGTGCCATCAGTGACGGCAGGGGGCAGTCAGATACGCAGTATTTT. This translates into CAISDGRGQSDTQYF.